This paragraph covers one T cell receptor (beta chain) sequence. The antigen remains unidentified. Germline V CDR1 and CDR2: SEHNR, FQNEAQ (reference sequence). There are 16 residues in the CDR3. Trimming took 1 base from V and 0 from J, leaving 11 bases between them. The data originate from a study of shared clonotypes between healthy human individuals. At the level of the study: Each donor had three CD4 naive, three CD4 memory, two CD8 naive and one CD8 memory plate. Overall study results and limits: For naive CD4 cells, around 5% of clonotypes were shared across a handful of donors. Richness estimates generally favored naive over memory subsets.

Over several immunoSEQ plates, each subset's genomic DNA was distributed in even portions. The table came from immunoSEQ multiplex PCR; TCRdb's copy has only in-frame clones and leaves some out. The sample records about 2 million clones, around 95% being singletons. The clonotype was recovered from a man between 18 and 29 years old in good health. What was sequenced was naive CD4+ T cells sorted from blood. Subset noted: CD45RA+ positively selected. The chain links TRBV7-9 to TRBJ2-3; D call uncertain. The CDR3 bases are TGTGCCAGCAGCTTAGACCGAAAGGGCAGCACAGATACGCAGTATTTT. Encoded protein: CASSLDRKGSTDTQYF.